This T cell receptor (beta chain) comes out of a study of T cell repertoires in cytomegalovirus infection. Across the whole study: Carrying CMV and the relevant HLA type showed in public TCR beta signatures.

With 4 bases clipped from V and 1 base from J, the junction kept 4 bases outside the gene matches. Germline CDR1 is SNHLY and CDR2 is FYNNEI. The CDR3 totals 16 residues. This clonotype turned up a few times. TCRdb re-called the reads through MiXCR, storing one row per CDR3 protein. The sample holds a few hundred thousand distinct CDR3 sequences, about a sixth seen once. The chain uses TRBV2 and TRBJ2-4, with 10 bases matching TRBD1. The specimen was CD8+ T cells from PBMCs. This sequence originates from a human donor in good health (CMV status not recorded). Some clones in this sample may be carry-over from other donors' samples. The CDR3 sequence is CASSAPGQGAKNIQYF. The CDR3 DNA follows: TGTGCCAGCAGTGCCCCGGGACAGGGGGCCAAAAACATTCAGTACTTC. Variable domain in full (rest from reference TRBV2 and TRBJ2-4): EPEVTQTPSHQVTQMGQEVILRCVPISNHLYFYWYRQILGQKVEFLVSFYNNEISEKSEIFDDQFSVERPDGSNFTLKIRSTKLEDSAMYFCASSAPGQGAKNIQYFGAGTRLSVL.